These 18 T cell receptor beta chains originate from one sample sequenced in a study of T cell responses to AZD1222 COVID-19 vaccine. The repertoire was sequenced with immunoSEQ multiplex PCR; TCRdb's copy has only in-frame clones and lacks some. The sample gives approximately 70,000 clones, about four fifths of which show up once; around 5% is in the top ten. This specimen was peripheral blood, taken on day 0 of AZD1222 vaccination. The receptors derive from an adult in good health.

This chain connects TRBV4-1 to TRBJ2-5, with D perhaps being TRBD1 or TRBD2 (5 bases each). The CDR3 is 15 residues long. V shed 0 bases and J shed 5 bases, with 13 bases lying between them. In germline, CDR1 is MGHRA, CDR2 YSYEKL. CDR3 nucleotide sequence: TGCGCCAGCAGCCAAGATCCGTTAGGGGAGGAGACCCAGTACTTC. Translating it yields CASSQDPLGEETQYF.

The chain employs TRBV4-1 and TRBJ2-1; 11 nucleotides line up with TRBD2. CDR1 is MGHRA, CDR2 YSYEKL, per germline. The length of the CDR3 is 18 residues. V was clipped by 2 bases and J by 4 bases; unmatched bases: 10. CDR3 DNA sequence: TGCGCCAGCAGCCAAAGGCTAGCGGGGGGTGGTGTATACAATGAGCAGTTCTTC. The encoded protein is CASSQRLAGGGVYNEQFF.

The genes are TRBV24-1 and TRBJ2-7; 10 bases fit TRBD1. Per the germline V gene, CDR1 is KGHDR and CDR2 is SFDVKD. The CDR3 is made up of 17 amino acids. Trimming took 4 bases from V and 0 from J; bases not matched to a gene: 8. The CDR3 is CATSEGGQGPNSYEQYF. CDR3 in DNA: TGTGCCACCAGTGAGGGGGGACAGGGGCCAAACTCCTACGAGCAGTACTTC.

This clone was counted once. One junction end does not reproduce the germline sequence, and a read error may be involved. The chain uses TRBV7-7 and TRBJ2-7, with D maybe TRBD2 (6 bases). The CDR3 runs 14 residues. The germline gives CDR1 SSHAT, CDR2 FNYEAQ (reference sequence). CDR3 residues: CASSLAVGDYEQYF. For the CDR3, the DNA is TGTGCTAGCAGCTTAGCGGTAGGGGATTACGAGCAGTACTTC.

The CDR3 spells CASSWTGGASYEQYF. The CDR3 region has the DNA TGTGCCAGCAGTTGGACAGGGGGCGCGTCCTACGAGCAGTACTTC. The chain combines TRBV27 with TRBJ2-7; 11 bases match TRBD1. Germline CDR1 is MNHEY and CDR2 is SMNVEV (reference sequence). This CDR3 is 15 amino acids long. The junction had 3 bases not matched to a gene; V was cut back by 4 bases and J by 1 base.

The J gene is TRBJ1-5, the V gene TRBV19, with D possibly matching TRBD1 (6 bases). This CDR3 has 15 residues. Germline V CDR1 and CDR2: LNHDA, SQIVND (reference sequence). V lost 7 bases to trimming and J lost 4 bases, with 17 bases between them. DNA of the CDR3: TGTGCCAGTAAAGGCGGCTGGGGGCGGAATCAGCCCCAGCATTTT. Translation: CASKGGWGRNQPQHF.

CDR3 protein: CASSVGEGGTEAFF. The CDR3, as DNA: TGTGCCAGCAGTGTAGGCGAAGGGGGCACTGAAGCTTTCTTT. V gene TRBV2 combines with J gene TRBJ1-1, with D perhaps TRBD1 (6 bases). Germline CDR1 and CDR2: SNHLY and FYNNEI. The CDR3 length is 14 residues. Trimming removed 4 bases from V and 4 bases from J, with 13 bases in between.

The chain combines TRBV20-1 with TRBJ2-7; 10 nucleotides line up with TRBD2. V was pared by 3 bases and J by 4 bases, with 9 bases of the junction left unmatched. There are 15 residues in the CDR3. Germline V gives CDR1 DFQATT, CDR2 SNEGSKA (reference sequence). The CDR3 loop reads CSASLPTSGVYEQYF. DNA for the CDR3: TGCAGTGCTAGTCTGCCCACTAGCGGGGTATACGAGCAGTACTTC.

The chain combines TRBV5-1 with TRBJ2-7; D possibly uses TRBD1 or TRBD2 (5 bases each). There are 14 residues in the CDR3. V was clipped by 5 bases and J by 2 bases, with 14 bases between them. CDR1 and CDR2 (germline): SGHRS, YFSETQ. The CDR3 nucleotides are TGCGCCAGCAGGGTTTCCCGGGACCCCTACGAGCAGTACTTC. It codes for CASRVSRDPYEQYF.

The chain uses TRBV18 and TRBJ1-5, with D hard to call. The CDR3 has 14 residues. Between the trimmed V and J ends, which lost 9 bases and 2 bases, there was a span of 14 bases. Germline lookup yields CDR1 KGHSH and CDR2 LQKENI. CDR3 coding DNA: TGTGCCAGTCGGAAAGGAGACGGCAATCAGCCCCAGCATTTT. As protein: CASRKGDGNQPQHF.

The V and J genes are TRBV6-6 and TRBJ1-1; maybe TRBD1 (6 bases). The CDR3 loop spans 15 amino acids. V lost 5 bases and J lost 4, with 17 bases in between. Germline lookup yields CDR1 MNHNY and CDR2 SVGAGI (reference sequence). CDR3: CASSQPQGKGTEAFF. For the CDR3, the DNA is TGTGCCAGCAGTCAACCACAGGGTAAGGGCACTGAAGCTTTCTTT.

J is TRBJ1-2 and V is TRBV27; D remains unclear. The V end was cut by 2 bases, the J end by 5 bases, with 9 bases between. The germline V gene encodes CDR1 MNHEY and CDR2 SMNVEV (reference sequence). The CDR3 is 13 amino acids. The CDR3 DNA sequence: TGTGCCAGCAGTTTAATGGGATCGTATGGCTACACCTTC. Protein product: CASSLMGSYGYTF.

This clone was detected a few times. This chain uses TRBV3-1 (or the pseudogene TRBV3-2) with TRBJ2-2; D remains unclear. CDR1 and CDR2 from the germline V gene are LGHDT and YNNKEL (reference sequence). CDR3 length equals 14 residues. Trimming shortened V by 3 bases and J by 5 bases, and 10 bases separated the two germline ends. Here the CDR3 DNA reads TGTGCCAGCAGCCAGACTGATAAAACCGGGGAGCTGTTTTTT. Residues: CASSQTDKTGELFF.

The CDR3 spells CASLRSGNTEAFF. CDR3 nucleotides: TGTGCCAGCCTCCGGTCGGGGAACACTGAAGCTTTCTTT. V gene TRBV11-2 combines with J gene TRBJ1-1; D ambiguous. This CDR3 region has 13 residues. In germline, CDR1 is SGHAT, CDR2 FQNNGV. V gave up 8 bases and J gave up 1 base, with 11 bases separating them.

The rearrangement links TRBV2 to TRBJ2-7; 7 bases map to TRBD1. This CDR3 has 18 amino acids. Per the germline V gene, CDR1 is SNHLY and CDR2 is FYNNEI. Unmatched junction bases numbered 22, after V lost 5 bases and J lost 6 bases. CDR3 sequence reads: CASSLRDSQLLRRSEQYF. For the CDR3, the DNA is TGTGCCAGCAGTCTACGGGACAGCCAACTCCTTAGGCGTAGCGAGCAGTACTTC.

This clone has just a few counts. V gene TRBV30 combines with J gene TRBJ1-3, with D unclear. Germline CDR1 reads GTSNPN; CDR2 reads SVGIG (reference sequence). The V gene lost 1 base and the J gene lost 0 bases, with 13 bases spanning the gap. The CDR3 is 16 residues long. For the CDR3, the DNA is TGTGCCTGGAGTGGAGGGCAGAATCACTCTGGAAACACCATATATTTT. This codes for CAWSGGQNHSGNTIYF.

The V gene is TRBV24-1, the J gene TRBJ2-2; a weak D match, TRBD2 (6 bases). Per germline, CDR1 KGHDR and CDR2 SFDVKD. The V and J ends lost 0 bases and 5 bases respectively, with 12 bases between them. The CDR3 totals 16 residues. This CDR3 is CATSDLSSGRTGELFF. CDR3 nucleotide sequence: TGTGCCACCAGTGATTTGTCCAGCGGGCGAACCGGGGAGCTGTTTTTT.

This chain connects TRBV19 to TRBJ2-1; 7 bases line up with TRBD2. CDR3 length equals 14 residues. The germline CDR1 and CDR2 sequences are LNHDA and SQIVND (reference sequence). V was clipped by 1 base and J by 9 bases; unmatched bases: 6. CDR3 sequence reads: CASSIVGGEGEQFF. The DNA for the CDR3 is TGTGCCAGTAGTATAGTTGGGGGGGAAGGTGAGCAGTTCTTC.